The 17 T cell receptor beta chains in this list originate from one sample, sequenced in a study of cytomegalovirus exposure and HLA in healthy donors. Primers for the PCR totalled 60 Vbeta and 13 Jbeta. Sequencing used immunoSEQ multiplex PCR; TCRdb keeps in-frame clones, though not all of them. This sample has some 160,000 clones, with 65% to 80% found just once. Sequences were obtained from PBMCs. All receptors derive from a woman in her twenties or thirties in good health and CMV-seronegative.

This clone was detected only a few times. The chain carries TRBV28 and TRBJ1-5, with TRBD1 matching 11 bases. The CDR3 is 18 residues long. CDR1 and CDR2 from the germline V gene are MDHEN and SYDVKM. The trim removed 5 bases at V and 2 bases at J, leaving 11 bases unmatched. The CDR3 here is CASSLFDLGQGGNQPQHF. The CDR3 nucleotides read TGTGCCAGCAGTCTTTTTGACTTGGGACAGGGGGGCAATCAGCCCCAGCATTTT.

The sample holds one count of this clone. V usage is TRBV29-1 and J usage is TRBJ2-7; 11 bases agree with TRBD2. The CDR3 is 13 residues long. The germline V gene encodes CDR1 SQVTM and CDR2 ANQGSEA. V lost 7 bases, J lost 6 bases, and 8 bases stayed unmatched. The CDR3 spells CSAYTSGRPEQYF. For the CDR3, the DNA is TGCAGCGCCTATACTAGCGGGAGACCCGAGCAGTACTTC.

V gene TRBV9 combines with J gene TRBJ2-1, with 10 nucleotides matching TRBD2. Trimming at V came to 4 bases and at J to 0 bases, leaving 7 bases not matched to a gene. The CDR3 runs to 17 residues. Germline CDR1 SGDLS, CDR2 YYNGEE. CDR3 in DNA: TGTGCCAGCAGCCCCGGGACTAGCGTAAGCTCCTACAATGAGCAGTTCTTC. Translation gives CASSPGTSVSSYNEQFF.

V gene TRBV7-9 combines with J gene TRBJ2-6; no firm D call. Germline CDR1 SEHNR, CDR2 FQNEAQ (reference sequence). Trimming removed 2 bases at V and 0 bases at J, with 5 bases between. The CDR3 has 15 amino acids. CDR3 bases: TGTGCCAGCAGCTTACAGGTCTCTGGGGCCAACGTCCTGACTTTC. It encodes CASSLQVSGANVLTF.

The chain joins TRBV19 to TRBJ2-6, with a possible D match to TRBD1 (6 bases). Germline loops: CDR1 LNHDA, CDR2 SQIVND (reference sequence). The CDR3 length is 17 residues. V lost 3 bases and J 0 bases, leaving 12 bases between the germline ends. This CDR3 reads CASSIVRGFSGANVLTF. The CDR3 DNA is TGTGCCAGTAGTATCGTCAGGGGTTTCTCTGGGGCCAACGTCCTGACTTTC.

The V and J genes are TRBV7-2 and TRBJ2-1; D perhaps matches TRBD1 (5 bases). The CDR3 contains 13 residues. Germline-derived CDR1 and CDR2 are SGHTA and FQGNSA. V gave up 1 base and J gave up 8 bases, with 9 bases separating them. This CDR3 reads CASSLGTGDEQFF. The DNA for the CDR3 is TGTGCCAGCAGCTTAGGTACAGGCGATGAGCAGTTCTTC.

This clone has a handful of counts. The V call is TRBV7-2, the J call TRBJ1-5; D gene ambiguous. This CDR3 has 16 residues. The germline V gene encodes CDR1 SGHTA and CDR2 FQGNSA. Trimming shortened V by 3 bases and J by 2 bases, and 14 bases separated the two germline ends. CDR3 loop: CASSFDSRLGNQPQHF. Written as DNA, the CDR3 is TGTGCCAGCAGCTTCGATTCACGACTGGGCAATCAGCCCCAGCATTTT. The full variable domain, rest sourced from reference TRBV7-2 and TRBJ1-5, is GAGVSQSPSNKVTEKGKDVELRCDPISGHTALYWYRQSLGQGLEFLIYFQGNSAPDKSGLPSDRFSAERTGGSVSTLTIQRTQQEDSAVYLCASSFDSRLGNQPQHFGDGTRLSIL.

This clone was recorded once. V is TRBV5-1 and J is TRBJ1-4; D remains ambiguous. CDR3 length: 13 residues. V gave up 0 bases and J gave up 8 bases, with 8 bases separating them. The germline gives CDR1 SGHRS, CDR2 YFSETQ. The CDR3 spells CASSLDAAEKLFF. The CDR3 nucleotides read TGCGCCAGCAGCTTGGACGCGGCAGAAAAACTGTTTTTT.

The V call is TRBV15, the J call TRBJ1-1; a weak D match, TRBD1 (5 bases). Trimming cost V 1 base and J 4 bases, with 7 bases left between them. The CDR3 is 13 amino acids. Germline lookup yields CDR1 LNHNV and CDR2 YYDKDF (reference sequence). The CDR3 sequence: CATSRAGGTEAFF. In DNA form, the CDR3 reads TGTGCCACCAGCAGAGCGGGGGGCACTGAAGCTTTCTTT.

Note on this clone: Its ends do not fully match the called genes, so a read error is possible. CDR3 sequence reads: CACLQLYGYPF. The DNA for the CDR3 is TGTGCCTGTTTACAGTTGTATGGCTACCCCTTC. The V call is TRBV30, the J call TRBJ1-2; D not certain. From germline, CDR1 is GTSNPN and CDR2 SVGIG (reference sequence). This CDR3 spans 11 amino acids.

The CDR3 protein is CASSQDRASGAYEQYF. CDR3 in DNA: TGTGCCAGCAGCCAAGATAGGGCTAGCGGGGCCTACGAGCAGTACTTC. This chain connects TRBV4-2 to TRBJ2-7; 9 positions match TRBD2. Germline values: CDR1 LGHNA, CDR2 YNFKEQ. With 0 bases clipped from V and 2 bases from J, the junction kept 5 bases outside the gene matches. The CDR3 has 16 amino acids.

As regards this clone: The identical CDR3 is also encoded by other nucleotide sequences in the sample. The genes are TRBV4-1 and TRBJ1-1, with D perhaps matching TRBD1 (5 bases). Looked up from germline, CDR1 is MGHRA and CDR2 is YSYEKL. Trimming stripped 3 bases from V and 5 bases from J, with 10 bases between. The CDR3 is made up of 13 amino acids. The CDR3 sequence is CASSQAGITEAFF. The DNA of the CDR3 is TGCGCCAGCAGCCAGGCAGGGATTACTGAAGCTTTCTTT.

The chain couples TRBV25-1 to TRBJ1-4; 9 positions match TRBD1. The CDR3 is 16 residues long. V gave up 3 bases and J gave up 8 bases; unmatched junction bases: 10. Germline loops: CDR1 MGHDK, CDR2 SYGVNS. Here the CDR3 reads CASSDTQGAALEKLFF. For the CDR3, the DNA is TGTGCCAGCAGTGATACACAGGGGGCAGCGCTAGAAAAACTGTTTTTT.

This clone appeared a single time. The CDR3 DNA is TGTGCCAGCAGCTTACAGGCCTCCTACGAGCAGTACTTC. It encodes CASSLQASYEQYF. The chain links TRBV7-9 to TRBJ2-7; D is undetermined. Germline loops: CDR1 SEHNR, CDR2 FQNEAQ (reference sequence). V lost 2 bases and J 0 bases, leaving 5 bases between the germline ends. The CDR3 sequence is 13 residues long. The complete variable domain, with remaining parts taken from reference TRBV7-9 and TRBJ2-7, reads DTGVSQNPRHKITKRGQNVTFRCDPISEHNRLYWYRQTLGQGPEFLTYFQNEAQLEKSRLLSDRFSAERPKGSFSTLEIQRTEQGDSAMYLCASSLQASYEQYFGPGTRLTVT.

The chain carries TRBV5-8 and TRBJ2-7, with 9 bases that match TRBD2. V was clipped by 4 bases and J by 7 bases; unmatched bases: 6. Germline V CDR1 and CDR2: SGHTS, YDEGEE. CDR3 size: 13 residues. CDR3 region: CASSRGGGYEQYF. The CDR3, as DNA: TGTGCCAGCAGCCGCGGGGGGGGTTATGAGCAGTACTTC.

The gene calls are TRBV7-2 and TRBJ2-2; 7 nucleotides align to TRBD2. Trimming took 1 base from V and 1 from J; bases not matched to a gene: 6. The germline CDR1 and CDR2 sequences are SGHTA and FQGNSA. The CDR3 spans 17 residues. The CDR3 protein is CASSLGGGSLNTGELFF. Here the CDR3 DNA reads TGTGCCAGCAGCTTAGGGGGGGGATCTCTGAACACCGGGGAGCTGTTTTTT.

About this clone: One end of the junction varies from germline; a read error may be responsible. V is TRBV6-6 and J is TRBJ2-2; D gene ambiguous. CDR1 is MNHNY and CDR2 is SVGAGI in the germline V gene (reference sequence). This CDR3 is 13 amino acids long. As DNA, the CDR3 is TGTGCCGGCAGCCGGTACCACCCCGGGGAGCTGTTTTTT. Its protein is CAGSRYHPGELFF.